Listed below are T cell receptor beta chains from one sample, sequenced in a study. TCRdb ran MiXCR on the 5' RACE reads and lists one entry per CDR3 protein. The table shows about 54,000 distinct CDR3 sequences, with about a sixth occurring only once. Sequencing was performed on naive CD4+ T cells sorted from blood. These TCRs come from a female donor with breast cancer. The CDR3 runs from the conserved cysteine through the conserved F or W. D genes are given only for firm matches.

>TRBV7-8|TRBJ1-1|.
CASSLIVAGSEAFF
>TRBV7-2|TRBJ2-1|TRBD2
CASTPGGASGKNEQFF
>TRBV20-1|TRBJ1-2|.
CSARDLDTFYGYTF
>TRBV5-1|TRBJ2-5|.
CASSLDPLGTQHF
>TRBV5-1|TRBJ2-1|TRBD2
CASLLAGGPYNEQFF
>TRBV4-1|TRBJ1-6|TRBD1
CASSPDRDSPLHF
>TRBV20-1|TRBJ2-3|.
CSARDSSSTDTQYF
>TRBV20-1|TRBJ1-6|.
CSARPLWNSPLHF
>TRBV7-7|TRBJ2-3|.
CASSPSAGVSNTQYF
>TRBV7-2|TRBJ2-3|TRBD2
CASSLGTSGGTDTQYF
>TRBV12-3/TRBV12-4|TRBJ2-2|.
CASSGYSTGELFF
>TRBV3-1|TRBJ1-1|.
CASSQGEKRARGTEAFF
>TRBV9|TRBJ2-7|.
CASSVDPTASEQYF
>TRBV3-1|TRBJ2-1|TRBD2
CASSQYSGGYNEQFF
>TRBV11-2|TRBJ2-1|TRBD2
CASSPPLRTRIYNEQFF
>TRBV20-1|TRBJ2-5|TRBD2
CSATGGSQETQYF
>TRBV21-1|TRBJ2-1|.
CANFSENNEQFF
>TRBV2|TRBJ1-2|.
CASSDAAATNYGYTF
>TRBV5-1|TRBJ2-1|.
CASSLEASAYNEQFF
>TRBV20-1|TRBJ2-5|.
CSARDFRSQETQYF
>TRBV5-1|TRBJ2-2|TRBD1
CASSPRGLDTGELFF
>TRBV5-6|TRBJ2-5|TRBD1
CASQRGRETQYF
>TRBV20-1|TRBJ1-2|.
CSATPNYGYTF
>TRBV4-2|TRBJ2-7|TRBD2
CASSQDRRTSGLVYEQYF
>TRBV20-1|TRBJ2-3|TRBD2
CSALGLVADTQYF
>TRBV5-1|TRBJ1-1|.
CASSLDGFNTEAFF
>TRBV12-3/TRBV12-4|TRBJ2-3|.
CASGRTTDTQYF
>TRBV4-2|TRBJ2-3|.
CASSQDGASTDTQYF
>TRBV2|TRBJ1-5|.
CASREGFLGNQPQHF
>TRBV7-9|TRBJ1-3|TRBD1
CASSSIPGQGSGNTIYF
>TRBV7-2|TRBJ2-3|TRBD2
CASSLRASGRTDTQYF
>TRBV5-1|TRBJ1-4|.
CASSLGPGATYEKLFF
>TRBV2|TRBJ2-1|.
CASSEPRTVFNEQFF
>TRBV7-2|TRBJ2-5|TRBD2
CASSLAGLAGGPLGETQYF
>TRBV7-2|TRBJ2-3|TRBD2
CASSPSGSAADTQYF
>TRBV20-1|TRBJ2-7|TRBD2
CSAASGMAFIYEQYF
>TRBV5-1|TRBJ1-2|TRBD1
CASSASPTGAYGYTF
>TRBV2|TRBJ2-7|.
CASSGGTYRGEQYF
>TRBV6-2/TRBV6-3|TRBJ2-5|.
CASSYSRKYF
>TRBV20-1|TRBJ1-4|.
CSARDNEKLFF
>TRBV4-1|TRBJ2-4|.
CASSLASAALAKNIQYF